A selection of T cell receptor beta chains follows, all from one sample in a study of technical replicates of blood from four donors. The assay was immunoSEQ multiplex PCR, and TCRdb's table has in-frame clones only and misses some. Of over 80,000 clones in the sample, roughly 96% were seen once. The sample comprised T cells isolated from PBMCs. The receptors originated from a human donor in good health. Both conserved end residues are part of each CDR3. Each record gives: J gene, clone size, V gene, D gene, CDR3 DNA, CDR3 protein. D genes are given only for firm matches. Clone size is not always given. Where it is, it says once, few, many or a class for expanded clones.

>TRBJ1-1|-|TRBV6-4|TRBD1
TGTGCCAGCAGGATGGGGACAGCGCCTGAGAACACTGAAGCTTTCTTT
CASRMGTAPENTEAFF
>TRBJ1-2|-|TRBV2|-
TGTGCCAGCCGGGACACCAGGAGTAATGGCTACACCTTC
CASRDTRSNGYTF
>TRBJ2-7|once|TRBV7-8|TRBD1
TGTGCCAGCAGCCCGAGGACAGGGAGCTACGAGCAGTACTTC
CASSPRTGSYEQYF
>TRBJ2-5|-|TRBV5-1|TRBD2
TGCGCCAGCAGCTCCTTAGGCAGCGGGAGAGTGGAGACCCAGTACTTC
CASSSLGSGRVETQYF
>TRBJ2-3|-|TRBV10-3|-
TGTGCCATCAGCGGTAGTCGCGCAGATACGCAGTATTTT
CAISGSRADTQYF
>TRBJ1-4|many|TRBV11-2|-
TGTGCCAGCAGCTTCAGTACCGGGACAATGGAAAAACTGTTTTTT
CASSFSTGTMEKLFF
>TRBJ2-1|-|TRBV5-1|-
TGCGCCAGCAGCTTTCGCCAGTACAATGAGCAGTTCTTC
CASSFRQYNEQFF
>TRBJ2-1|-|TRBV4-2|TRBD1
TGTGCCAGCAGCCTGGATAGGGGGCGTCGGTTGAATAATGAGCAGTTCTTC
CASSLDRGRRLNNEQFF
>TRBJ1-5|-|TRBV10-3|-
TGTGCCATCAGAGACAGCATTGGGGATCAGCCCCAGCATTTT
CAIRDSIGDQPQHF
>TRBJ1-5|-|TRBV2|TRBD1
TGTGCCAGCAGAGGAGACAGGGGCGGCAATCAGCCCCAGCATTTT
CASRGDRGGNQPQHF
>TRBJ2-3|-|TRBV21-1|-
TGTGCCAGCAGCGCATGGACTAGCGGGAGTATCCCAGATACGCAGTATTTT
CASSAWTSGSIPDTQYF
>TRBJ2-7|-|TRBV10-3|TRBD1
TGTGCCATCAACGGACAGGGGATCTACGAGCAGTACTTC
CAINGQGIYEQYF
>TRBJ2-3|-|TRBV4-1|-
TGCGCCAGCAGCCAAGAATCTGACTATCGCACAGATACGCAGTATTTT
CASSQESDYRTDTQYF
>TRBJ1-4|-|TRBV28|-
TGTGCCAGCAGTTTATCAGGGGCTACTAATGAAAAACTGTTTTTT
CASSLSGATNEKLFF
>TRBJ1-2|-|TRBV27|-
TGTGCCAGCAGTAGGACAGATTCTAACTATGGCTACACCTTC
CASSRTDSNYGYTF
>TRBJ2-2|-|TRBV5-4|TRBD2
TGTGCCACCGAGCCTAGGACTAGCGGGAGCGGCGCCGGGGAGCTGTTTTTT
CATEPRTSGSGAGELFF
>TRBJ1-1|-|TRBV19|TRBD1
TGTGCCAGTAGTATAGCCCCGGGACAGGGGCACACTGAAGCTTTCTTT
CASSIAPGQGHTEAFF
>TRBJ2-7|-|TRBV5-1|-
TGCGCCAGCAGCTTGGTCGGAGGGTCCTACGAGCAGTACTTC
CASSLVGGSYEQYF